The 7 T cell receptor beta chains given below trace back to one sample, sequenced in a study of Graves' ophthalmopathy and Graves' hyperthyroidism. RNA transcripts yielded amplified TCR beta CDR3 regions. An initial RT-PCR round employing HTBI primers preceded a second-round multiplex PCR. TCRdb itself ran the multiplex PCR reads through MiXCR, one entry per CDR3 protein. The data hold about 740,000 distinct CDR3 sequences, with about 44% observed a single time. The sample was peripheral blood. The receptors derive from an adult man with Graves' ophthalmopathy.

This sequence joins TRBV14 and TRBJ1-3; 9 nucleotides line up with TRBD1. The length of the CDR3 is 14 residues. Germline V CDR1 and CDR2: SGHDN, FVKESK. V lost 9 bases and J lost 2; bases outside the gene matches: 5. CDR3: CASDRGKAGNTIYF. CDR3 nucleotide sequence: TGTGCCAGTGACAGGGGGAAAGCTGGAAACACCATATATTTT. The full variable domain, completed using reference TRBV14 and TRBJ1-3, is EAGVTQFPSHSVIEKGQTVTLRCDPISGHDNLYWYRRVMGKEIKFLLHFVKESKQDESGMPNNRFLAERTGGTYSTLKVQPAELEDSGVYFCASDRGKAGNTIYFGEGSWLTVV.

V is TRBV6-2 or TRBV6-3 and J is TRBJ2-7; 8 bases match TRBD2. The germline gives CDR1 MNHEY, CDR2 SVGEGT. Unmatched junction bases numbered 7, after V lost 6 bases and J lost 0 bases. The CDR3 runs to 15 residues. DNA of the CDR3: TGTGCCAGCAGGGAGAGCGGGGGTAGCTCCTACGAGCAGTACTTC. Its protein is CASRESGGSSYEQYF.

This chain links TRBV12-1 with TRBJ2-7; the D call TRBD1 from the table was never checked on the DNA. TRBV12-1 is marked as a pseudogene. The CDR3 covers 16 residues. CDR3 in DNA: TGTGCCAGCAGCTTTTTAGATTGGGGACAGTACTACGAGCAGTACTTC. It codes for CASSFLDWGQYYEQYF.

This CDR3 reads CASRDNPAGYGYTF. The DNA for the CDR3 is TGTGCCAGCAGGGACAACCCGGCGGGATATGGCTACACCTTC. The chain employs TRBV6-5 and TRBJ1-2, with a tentative D call TRBD1 (5 bases). The germline gives CDR1 MNHEY, CDR2 SVGAGI. Trimming removed 6 bases from V and 5 bases from J, with 16 bases in between. This CDR3 comprises 14 residues.

This clonotype was seen ten or more times. The V and J genes are TRBV7-9 and TRBJ2-2, with D possibly called TRBD1 or TRBD2 (5 bases each). V lost 10 bases and J 0 bases, leaving 9 bases between the germline ends. This CDR3 has 13 residues. Germline V gene sequence: CDR1 SEHNR, CDR2 FQNEAQ (reference sequence). The CDR3 reads CATGTANTGELFF. CDR3 DNA sequence: TGTGCCACCGGGACGGCGAACACCGGGGAGCTGTTTTTT.

This clonotype showed up many times. The CDR3 sequence: CASSSGLRYTF. In DNA form, the CDR3 reads TGTGCCAGTAGTAGCGGGTTACGCTACACCTTC. V gene TRBV19 combines with J gene TRBJ1-2; D is undetermined. Germline V gene data show CDR1 as LNHDA and CDR2 as SQIVND (reference sequence). V lost 4 bases and J lost 9, with 9 bases in between. The CDR3 is 11 residues long.

The chain is built from TRBV14 and TRBJ2-5; weak D call: TRBD1 (6 bases). The V gene's germline CDR1 is SGHDN and CDR2 FVKESK. This CDR3 has 13 residues. V gave up 4 bases and J gave up 8 bases, with 14 bases separating them. CDR3 nucleotide sequence: TGTGCCAGCAGCCGGTACAGGGCCGGAACCCAGTACTTC. Protein: CASSRYRAGTQYF. The full variable domain, with the rest looked up from reference TRBV14 and TRBJ2-5, is EAGVTQFPSHSVIEKGQTVTLRCDPISGHDNLYWYRRVMGKEIKFLLHFVKESKQDESGMPNNRFLAERTGGTYSTLKVQPAELEDSGVYFCASSRYRAGTQYFGPGTRLLVL.